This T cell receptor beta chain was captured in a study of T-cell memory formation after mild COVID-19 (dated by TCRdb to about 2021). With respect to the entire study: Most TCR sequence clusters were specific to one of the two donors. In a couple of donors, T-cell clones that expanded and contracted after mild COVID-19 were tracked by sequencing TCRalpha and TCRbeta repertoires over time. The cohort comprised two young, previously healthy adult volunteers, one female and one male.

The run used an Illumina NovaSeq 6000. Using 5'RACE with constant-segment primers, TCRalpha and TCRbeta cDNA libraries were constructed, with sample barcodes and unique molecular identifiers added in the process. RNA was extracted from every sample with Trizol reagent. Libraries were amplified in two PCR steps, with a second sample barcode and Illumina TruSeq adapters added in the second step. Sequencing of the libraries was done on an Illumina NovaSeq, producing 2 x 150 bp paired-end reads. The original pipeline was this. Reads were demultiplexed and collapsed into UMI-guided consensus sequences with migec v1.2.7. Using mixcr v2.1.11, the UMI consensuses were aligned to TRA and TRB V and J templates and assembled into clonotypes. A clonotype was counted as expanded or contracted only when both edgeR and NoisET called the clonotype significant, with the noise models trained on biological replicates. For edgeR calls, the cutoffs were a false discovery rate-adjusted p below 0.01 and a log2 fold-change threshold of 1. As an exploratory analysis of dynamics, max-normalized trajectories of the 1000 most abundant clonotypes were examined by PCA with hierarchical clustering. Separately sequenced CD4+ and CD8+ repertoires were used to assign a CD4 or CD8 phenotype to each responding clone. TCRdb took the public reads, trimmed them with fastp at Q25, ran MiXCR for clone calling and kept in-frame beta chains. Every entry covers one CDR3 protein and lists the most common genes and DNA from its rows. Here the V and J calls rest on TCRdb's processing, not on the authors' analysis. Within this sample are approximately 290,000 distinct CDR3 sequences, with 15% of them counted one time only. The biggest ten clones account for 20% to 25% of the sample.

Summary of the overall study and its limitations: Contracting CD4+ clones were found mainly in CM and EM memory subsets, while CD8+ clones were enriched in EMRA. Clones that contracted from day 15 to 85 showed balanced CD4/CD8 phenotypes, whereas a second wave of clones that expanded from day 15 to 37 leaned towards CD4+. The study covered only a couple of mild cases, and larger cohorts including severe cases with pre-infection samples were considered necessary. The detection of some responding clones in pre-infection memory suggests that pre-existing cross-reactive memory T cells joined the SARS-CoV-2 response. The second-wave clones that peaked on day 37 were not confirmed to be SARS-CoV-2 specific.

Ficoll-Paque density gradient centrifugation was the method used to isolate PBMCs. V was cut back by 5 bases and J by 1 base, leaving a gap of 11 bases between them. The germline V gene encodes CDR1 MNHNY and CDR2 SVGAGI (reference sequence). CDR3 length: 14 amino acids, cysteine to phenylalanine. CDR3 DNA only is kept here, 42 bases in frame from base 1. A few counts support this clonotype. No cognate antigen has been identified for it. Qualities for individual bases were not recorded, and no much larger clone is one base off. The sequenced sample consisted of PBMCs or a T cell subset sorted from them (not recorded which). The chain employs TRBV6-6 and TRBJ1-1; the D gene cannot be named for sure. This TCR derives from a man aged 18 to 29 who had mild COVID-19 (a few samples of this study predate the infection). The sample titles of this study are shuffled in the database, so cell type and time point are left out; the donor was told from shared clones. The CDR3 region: CASSPHWENTEAFF. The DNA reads TGTGCCAGCAGTCCACACTGGGAGAACACTGAAGCTTTCTTT.